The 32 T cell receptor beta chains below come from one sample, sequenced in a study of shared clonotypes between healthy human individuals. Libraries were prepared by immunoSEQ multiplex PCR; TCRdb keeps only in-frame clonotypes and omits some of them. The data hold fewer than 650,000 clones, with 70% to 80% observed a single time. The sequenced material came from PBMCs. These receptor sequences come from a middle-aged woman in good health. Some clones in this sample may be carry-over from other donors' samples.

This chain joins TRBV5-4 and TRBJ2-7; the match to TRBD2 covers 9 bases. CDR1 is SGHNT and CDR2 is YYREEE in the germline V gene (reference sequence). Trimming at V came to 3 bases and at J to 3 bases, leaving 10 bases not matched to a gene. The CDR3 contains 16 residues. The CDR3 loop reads CASSYNLAGEIYEQYF. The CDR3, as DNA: TGTGCCAGCAGCTATAACTTAGCGGGAGAAATCTACGAGCAGTACTTC.

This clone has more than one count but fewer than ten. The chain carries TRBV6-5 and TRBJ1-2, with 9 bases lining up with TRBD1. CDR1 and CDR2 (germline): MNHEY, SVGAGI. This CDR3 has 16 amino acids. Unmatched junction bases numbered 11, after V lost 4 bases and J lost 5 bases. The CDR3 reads CASSSWTGDGLYGYTF. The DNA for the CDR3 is TGTGCCAGCAGTTCTTGGACAGGGGACGGTTTATATGGCTACACCTTC.

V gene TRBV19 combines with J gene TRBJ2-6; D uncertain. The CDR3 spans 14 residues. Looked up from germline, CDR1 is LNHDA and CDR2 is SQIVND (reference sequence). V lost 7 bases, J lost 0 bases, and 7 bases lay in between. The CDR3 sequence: CASKEFSGANVLTF. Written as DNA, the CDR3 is TGTGCCAGTAAGGAGTTCTCTGGGGCCAACGTCCTGACTTTC.

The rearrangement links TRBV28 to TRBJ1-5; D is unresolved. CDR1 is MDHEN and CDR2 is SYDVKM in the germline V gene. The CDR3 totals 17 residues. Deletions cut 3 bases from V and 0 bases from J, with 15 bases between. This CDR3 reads CASSFPGRDYSNQPQHF. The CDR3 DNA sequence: TGTGCCAGCAGTTTTCCTGGCCGGGATTATAGCAATCAGCCCCAGCATTTT.

The CDR3 bases are TGTGCCTGGAGTGTAGGCGGGACGGTCCCGGAGACCCAGTACTTC. Translated: CAWSVGGTVPETQYF. The rearrangement uses TRBV30 and TRBJ2-5; a possible D gene is TRBD2 (6 bases). Looked up from germline, CDR1 is GTSNPN and CDR2 is SVGIG (reference sequence). Trimming removed 0 bases at V and 5 bases at J, with 16 bases between. The CDR3 is 15 amino acids.

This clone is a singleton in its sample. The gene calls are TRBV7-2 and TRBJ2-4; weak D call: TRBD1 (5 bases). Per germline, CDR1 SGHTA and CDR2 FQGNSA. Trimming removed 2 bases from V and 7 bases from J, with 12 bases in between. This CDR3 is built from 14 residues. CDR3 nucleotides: TGTGCCAGCAGCTTAACATCAGGGCGGAACATTCAGTACTTC. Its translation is CASSLTSGRNIQYF.

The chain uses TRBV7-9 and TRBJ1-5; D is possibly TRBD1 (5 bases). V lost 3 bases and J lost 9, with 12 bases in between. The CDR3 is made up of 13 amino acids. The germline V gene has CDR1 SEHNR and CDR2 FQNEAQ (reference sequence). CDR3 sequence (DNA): TGTGCCAGCAGCTTGGGGACCATGCGGCCCCAGCATTTT. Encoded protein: CASSLGTMRPQHF.

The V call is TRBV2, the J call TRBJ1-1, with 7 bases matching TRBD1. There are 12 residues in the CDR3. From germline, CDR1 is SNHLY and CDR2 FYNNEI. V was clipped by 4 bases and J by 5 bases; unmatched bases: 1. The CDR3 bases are TGTGCCAGCAGTGCACAGGGGACTGAAGCTTTCTTT. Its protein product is CASSAQGTEAFF. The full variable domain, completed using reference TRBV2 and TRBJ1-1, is EPEVTQTPSHQVTQMGQEVILRCVPISNHLYFYWYRQILGQKVEFLVSFYNNEISEKSEIFDDQFSVERPDGSNFTLKIRSTKLEDSAMYFCASSAQGTEAFFGQGTRLTVV.

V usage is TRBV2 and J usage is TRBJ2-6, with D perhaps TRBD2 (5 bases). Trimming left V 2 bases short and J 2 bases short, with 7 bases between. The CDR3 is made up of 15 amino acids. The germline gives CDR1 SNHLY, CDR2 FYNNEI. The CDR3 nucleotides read TGTGCCAGCAGTGAACTGGGAGCTGGGGCCAACGTCCTGACTTTC. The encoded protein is CASSELGAGANVLTF. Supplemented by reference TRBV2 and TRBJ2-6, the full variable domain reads EPEVTQTPSHQVTQMGQEVILRCVPISNHLYFYWYRQILGQKVEFLVSFYNNEISEKSEIFDDQFSVERPDGSNFTLKIRSTKLEDSAMYFCASSELGAGANVLTFGAGSRLTVL.

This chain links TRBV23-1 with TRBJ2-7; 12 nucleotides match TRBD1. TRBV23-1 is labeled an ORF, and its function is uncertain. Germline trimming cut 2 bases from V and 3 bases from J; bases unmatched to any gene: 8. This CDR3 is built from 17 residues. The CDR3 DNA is TGCGCCAGCAGTCAAAGGCCCGGGACAGGGGGCAACTACGAGCAGTACTTC. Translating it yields CASSQRPGTGGNYEQYF.

CDR3 nucleotides: TGCGCCAGCAGCTTGGCCGGCACAGGGGAAGAGCAGTACTTC. Residues: CASSLAGTGEEQYF. The chain combines TRBV5-1 with TRBJ2-7; 7 bases fit TRBD1. The germline V gene encodes CDR1 SGHRS and CDR2 YFSETQ. V shed 0 bases and J 7 bases; nucleotides not matched to a gene: 7. This CDR3 is built from 14 residues.

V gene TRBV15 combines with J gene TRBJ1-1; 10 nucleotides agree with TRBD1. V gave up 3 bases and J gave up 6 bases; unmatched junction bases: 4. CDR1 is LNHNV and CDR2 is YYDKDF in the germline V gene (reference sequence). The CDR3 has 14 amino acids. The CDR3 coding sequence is TGTGCCACCAGCAGGGACAGGGGGGTGGCTGAAGCTTTCTTT. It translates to CATSRDRGVAEAFF.

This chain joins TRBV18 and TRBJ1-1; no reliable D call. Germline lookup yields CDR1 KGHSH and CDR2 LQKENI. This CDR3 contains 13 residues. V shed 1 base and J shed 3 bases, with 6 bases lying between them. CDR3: CASSPRRHTEAFF. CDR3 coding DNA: TGTGCCAGCTCACCACGACGCCACACTGAAGCTTTCTTT.

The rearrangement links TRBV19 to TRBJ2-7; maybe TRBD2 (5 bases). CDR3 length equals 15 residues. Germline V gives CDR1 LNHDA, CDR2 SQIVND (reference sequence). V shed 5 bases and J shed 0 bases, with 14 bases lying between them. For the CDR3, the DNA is TGTGCCAGTAGTTTCAAAGCGGCCAGCTCCTACGAGCAGTACTTC. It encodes CASSFKAASSYEQYF.

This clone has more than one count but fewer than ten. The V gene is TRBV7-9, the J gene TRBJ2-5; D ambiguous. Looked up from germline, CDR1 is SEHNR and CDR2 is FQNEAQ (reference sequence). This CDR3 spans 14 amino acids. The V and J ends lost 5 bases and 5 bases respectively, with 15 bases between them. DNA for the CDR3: TGTGCCAGCAGCCCTGAACGCACCTGGGAGACCCAGTACTTC. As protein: CASSPERTWETQYF.

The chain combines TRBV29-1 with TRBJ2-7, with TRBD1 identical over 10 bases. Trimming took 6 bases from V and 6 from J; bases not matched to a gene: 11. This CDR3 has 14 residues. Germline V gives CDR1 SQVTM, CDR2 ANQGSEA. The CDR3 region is CSVKRDRGSIEQYF. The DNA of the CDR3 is TGCAGCGTAAAGAGGGACAGGGGCTCCATCGAGCAGTACTTC.

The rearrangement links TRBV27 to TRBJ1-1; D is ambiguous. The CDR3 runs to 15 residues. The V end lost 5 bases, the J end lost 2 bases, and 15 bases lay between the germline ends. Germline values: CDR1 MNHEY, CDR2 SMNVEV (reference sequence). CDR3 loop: CASSDSGPYNTEAFF. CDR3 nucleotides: TGTGCCAGCAGTGATTCCGGGCCCTACAACACTGAAGCTTTCTTT.

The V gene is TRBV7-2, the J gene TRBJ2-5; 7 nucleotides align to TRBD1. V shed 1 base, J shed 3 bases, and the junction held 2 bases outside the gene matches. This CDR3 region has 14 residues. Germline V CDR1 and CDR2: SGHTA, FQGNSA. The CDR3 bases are TGTGCCAGCAGCTTAGTGGGACAGAAAGAGACCCAGTACTTC. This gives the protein CASSLVGQKETQYF.

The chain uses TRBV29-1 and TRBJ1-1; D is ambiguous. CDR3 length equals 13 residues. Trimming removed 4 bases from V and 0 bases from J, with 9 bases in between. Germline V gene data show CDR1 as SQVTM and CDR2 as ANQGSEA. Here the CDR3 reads CSVVPQMNTEAFF. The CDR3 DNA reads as TGCAGCGTTGTTCCCCAAATGAACACTGAAGCTTTCTTT.

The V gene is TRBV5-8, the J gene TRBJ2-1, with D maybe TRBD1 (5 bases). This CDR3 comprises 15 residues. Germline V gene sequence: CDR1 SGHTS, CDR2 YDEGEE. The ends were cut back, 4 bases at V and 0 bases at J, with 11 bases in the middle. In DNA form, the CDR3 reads TGTGCCAGCAGCACACAGGCTAGCTCCTACAATGAGCAGTTCTTC. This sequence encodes CASSTQASSYNEQFF.

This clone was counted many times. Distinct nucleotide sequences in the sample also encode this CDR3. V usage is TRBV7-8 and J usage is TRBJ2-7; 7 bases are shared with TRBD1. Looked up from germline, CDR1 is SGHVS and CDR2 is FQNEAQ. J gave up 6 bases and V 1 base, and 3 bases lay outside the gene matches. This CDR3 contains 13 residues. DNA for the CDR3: TGTGCCAGCAGCTTAGGACAGGGACGCGAGCAGTACTTC. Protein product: CASSLGQGREQYF.

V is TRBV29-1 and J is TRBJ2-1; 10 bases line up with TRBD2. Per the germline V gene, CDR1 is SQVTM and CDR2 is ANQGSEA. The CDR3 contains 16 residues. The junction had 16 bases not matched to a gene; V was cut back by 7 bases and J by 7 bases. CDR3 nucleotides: TGCAGCGCCTCTCCCCTAGCGGGAGTCGGCAGAAATGAGCAGTTCTTC. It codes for CSASPLAGVGRNEQFF.

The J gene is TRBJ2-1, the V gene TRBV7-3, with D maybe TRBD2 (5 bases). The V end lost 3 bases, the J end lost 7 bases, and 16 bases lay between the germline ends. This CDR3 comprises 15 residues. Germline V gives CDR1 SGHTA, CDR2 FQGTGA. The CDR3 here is CASSFGIATKNEQFF. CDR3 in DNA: TGTGCCAGCAGCTTTGGAATAGCGACTAAAAATGAGCAGTTCTTC. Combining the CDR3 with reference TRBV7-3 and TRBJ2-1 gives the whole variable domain GAGVSQTPSNKVTEKGKYVELRCDPISGHTALYWYRQSLGQGPEFLIYFQGTGAADDSGLPNDRFFAVRPEGSVSTLKIQRTERGDSAVYLCASSFGIATKNEQFFGPGTRLTVL.

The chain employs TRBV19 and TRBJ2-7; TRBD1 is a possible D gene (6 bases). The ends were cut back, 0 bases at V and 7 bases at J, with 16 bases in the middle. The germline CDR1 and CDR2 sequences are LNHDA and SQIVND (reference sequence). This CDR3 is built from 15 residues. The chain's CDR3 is CASSIEGQGLGEQYF. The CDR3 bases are TGTGCCAGTAGTATAGAAGGCCAGGGGTTGGGGGAGCAGTACTTC. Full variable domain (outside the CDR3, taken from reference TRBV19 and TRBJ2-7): DGGITQSPKYLFRKEGQNVTLSCEQNLNHDAMYWYRQDPGQGLRLIYYSQIVNDFQKGDIAEGYSVSREKKESFPLTVTSAQKNPTAFYLCASSIEGQGLGEQYFGPGTRLTVT.

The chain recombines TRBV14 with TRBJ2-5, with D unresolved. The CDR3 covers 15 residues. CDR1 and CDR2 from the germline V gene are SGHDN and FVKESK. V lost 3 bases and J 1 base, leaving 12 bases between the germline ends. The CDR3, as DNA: TGTGCCAGCAGCCAGGCTGGAACCTTCCAAGAGACCCAGTACTTC. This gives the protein CASSQAGTFQETQYF.

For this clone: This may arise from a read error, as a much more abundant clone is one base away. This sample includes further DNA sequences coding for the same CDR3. The CDR3 DNA reads as TGTGCCAGCAGTGGGGGGACAGGGGGCTTCTCCTACGAGCAGTACTTC. This codes for CASSGGTGGFSYEQYF. The chain links TRBV25-1 to TRBJ2-7, with 12 bases aligning to TRBD1. This CDR3 has 16 residues. CDR1 and CDR2 from the germline V gene are MGHDK and SYGVNS. The V and J ends lost 4 bases and 0 bases, in that order; junction bases with no gene match: 4.

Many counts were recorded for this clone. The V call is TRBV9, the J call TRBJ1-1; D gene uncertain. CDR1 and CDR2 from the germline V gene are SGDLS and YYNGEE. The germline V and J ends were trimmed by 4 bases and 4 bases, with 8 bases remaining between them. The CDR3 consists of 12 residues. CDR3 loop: CASSPRTTEAFF. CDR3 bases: TGTGCCAGCAGCCCCCGGACCACTGAAGCTTTCTTT.

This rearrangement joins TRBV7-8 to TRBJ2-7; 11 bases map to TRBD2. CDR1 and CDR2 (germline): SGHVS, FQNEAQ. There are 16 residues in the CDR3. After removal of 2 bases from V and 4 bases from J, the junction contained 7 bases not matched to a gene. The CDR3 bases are TGTGCCAGCAGCTTATCGGGACTAGCGGAAGGTTACGAGCAGTACTTC. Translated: CASSLSGLAEGYEQYF.

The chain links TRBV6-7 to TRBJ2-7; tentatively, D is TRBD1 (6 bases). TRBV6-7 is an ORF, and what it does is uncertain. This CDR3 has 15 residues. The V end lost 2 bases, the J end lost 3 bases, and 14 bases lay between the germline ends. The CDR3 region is CASSYRQGILYEQYF. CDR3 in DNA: TGTGCCAGCAGTTACCGGCAGGGGATTCTCTACGAGCAGTACTTC.

As DNA, the CDR3 is TGCGCCAGCAGCTTGTTTGGAGCTCGGGACAATGAGCAGTTCTTC. Translated, it gives CASSLFGARDNEQFF. This chain links TRBV5-1 with TRBJ2-1; D ambiguous. The germline CDR1 and CDR2 sequences are SGHRS and YFSETQ. Trimming removed 1 base at V and 5 bases at J, with 13 bases between. The CDR3 contains 15 residues.

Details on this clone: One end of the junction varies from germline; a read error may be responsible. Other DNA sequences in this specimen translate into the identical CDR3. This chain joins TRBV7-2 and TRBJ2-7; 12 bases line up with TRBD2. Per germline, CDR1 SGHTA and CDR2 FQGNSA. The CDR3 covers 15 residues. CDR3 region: CASSSTSGSPYEQYF. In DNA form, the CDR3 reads TGCGCCAGCAGTTCGACTAGCGGGAGCCCCTACGAGCAGTACTTC.

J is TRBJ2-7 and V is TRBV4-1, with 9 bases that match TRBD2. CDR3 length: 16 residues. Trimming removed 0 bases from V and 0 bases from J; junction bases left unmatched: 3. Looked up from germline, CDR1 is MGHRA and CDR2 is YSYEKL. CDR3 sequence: CASSQDLAGNSYEQYF. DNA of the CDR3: TGCGCCAGCAGCCAAGATCTAGCGGGAAACTCCTACGAGCAGTACTTC.